This T cell receptor beta chain was observed in a study of shared clonotypes between healthy human individuals. This CDR3 contains 15 residues. Germline V gene sequence: CDR1 MNHNY, CDR2 SVGAGI (reference sequence). V lost 2 bases to trimming and J lost 10 bases; unmatched junction nucleotides: 6. All donors qualified as healthy HIV-negative adults and had experienced no recent acute infections or vaccinations. The investigators split CD4+ cells into a CD45RA+ naive subset and a CD45RA-negative memory subset. The protocol was immunoSEQ multiplex PCR, while the TCRdb copy is restricted to in-frame clones and leaves out a portion. The data hold hundreds of thousands of clones, with around 97% observed a single time.

The sequencing sample was made of naive CD4+ T cells sorted from blood. Regarding subset: CD45RA+ positively selected. This receptor was taken from a woman aged 25 to 39 in good health. The chain joins TRBV6-6 to TRBJ2-1, with 12 bases identical to TRBD2. This CDR3 is CASSYASGRAGEQFF. The CDR3 DNA reads as TGTGCCAGCAGTTACGCTAGCGGGAGGGCCGGCGAGCAGTTCTTC.